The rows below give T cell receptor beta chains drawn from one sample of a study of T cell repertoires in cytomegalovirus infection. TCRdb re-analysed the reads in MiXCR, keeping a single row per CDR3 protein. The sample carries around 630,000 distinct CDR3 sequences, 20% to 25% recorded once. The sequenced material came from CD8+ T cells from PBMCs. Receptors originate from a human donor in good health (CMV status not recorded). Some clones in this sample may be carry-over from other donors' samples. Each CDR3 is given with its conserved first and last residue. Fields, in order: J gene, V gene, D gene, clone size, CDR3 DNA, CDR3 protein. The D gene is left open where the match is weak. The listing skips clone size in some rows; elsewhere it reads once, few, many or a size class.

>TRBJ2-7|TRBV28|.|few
TGTGCCAGCAGCTGGGCTGGGTCCTCCGGGCAGTACTTC
CASSWAGSSGQYF
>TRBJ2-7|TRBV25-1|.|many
TGTGCCAGCAGTGAATCTTCAGGGAAGCCCTACGAGCAGTACTTC
CASSESSGKPYEQYF
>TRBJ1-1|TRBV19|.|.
TGTGCCACCTCACTAGGCCCTGGCGTTGAAGCTTTCTTT
CATSLGPGVEAFF
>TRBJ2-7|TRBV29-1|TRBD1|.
TGCAGCGTTGAAGCTAGGGACAGGCACGCCCGCGAGCAGTACTTC
CSVEARDRHAREQYF
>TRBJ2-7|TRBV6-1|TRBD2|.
TGTGCCAGCAGTTTCAGCGGGGGGGCAATCGCCTCCGAGCAGTACTTC
CASSFSGGAIASEQYF
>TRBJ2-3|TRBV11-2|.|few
TGTGCCAGCAGCTTAGAGGACAGACCCACAGATACGCAGTATTTT
CASSLEDRPTDTQYF
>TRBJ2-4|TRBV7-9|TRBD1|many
TGTGCCAGCAGCCCCCCCGGGACAGGGAGAATCAAAAACATTCAGTACTTC
CASSPPGTGRIKNIQYF
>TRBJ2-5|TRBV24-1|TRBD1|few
TGTGCCACCAGTGCCCCGACAGGGGACGAGACCCAGTACTTC
CATSAPTGDETQYF
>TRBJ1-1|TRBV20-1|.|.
TGCAGTAGTTCAGAGCCCAACACTGAAGCTTTCTTT
CSSSEPNTEAFF
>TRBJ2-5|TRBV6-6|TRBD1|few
TGTGCCAGCAGTTTACAGGGGGCGTTCGGGGAGACCCAGTACTTC
CASSLQGAFGETQYF
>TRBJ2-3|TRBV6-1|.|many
TGTGCCAGCTCCCCAGATACGCAGTATTTT
CASSPDTQYF
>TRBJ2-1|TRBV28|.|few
TGTGCCAGCAGCCCGGACCCAGGGTTCTCCAATGAGCAGTTCTTC
CASSPDPGFSNEQFF
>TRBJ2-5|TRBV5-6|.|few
TGTGCCAGCAGCGGCGGGACGGATGGTGCTTTGGAGACCCAGTACTTC
CASSGGTDGALETQYF
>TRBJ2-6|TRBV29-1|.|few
TGCAGCGTTTTTGAGGACTCTGGGGCCAACGTCCTGACTTTC
CSVFEDSGANVLTF
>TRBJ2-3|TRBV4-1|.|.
TGCGCCAGCAGCCAAGCTTCGGGGAGCACAGATACGCAGTATTTT
CASSQASGSTDTQYF
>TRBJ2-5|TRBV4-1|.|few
TGCGCCAGCAGCCAAGTTGACGGGGGCGGTAGGGAGACCCAGTACTTC
CASSQVDGGGRETQYF
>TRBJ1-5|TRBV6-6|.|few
TGTGCCAGCAGCCTCCGGGACGACGGCAATCAGCCCCAGCATTTT
CASSLRDDGNQPQHF
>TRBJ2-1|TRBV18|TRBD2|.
TGTGCCAGCTCACCAGAGCCCCCCGGGACTAGCGGGGGCCTCTCCTACAATGAGCAGTTCTTC
CASSPEPPGTSGGLSYNEQFF
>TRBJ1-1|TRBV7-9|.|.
TGTGCCAGCAGTCAAGGGGATGTTTCCTACACTGAAGCTTTCTTT
CASSQGDVSYTEAFF
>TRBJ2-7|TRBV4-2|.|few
TGTGCCAGCAGCCAATTTCGGCAGAGGAATATCGAGCAGTACTTC
CASSQFRQRNIEQYF
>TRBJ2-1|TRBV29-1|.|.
TGCAGCGTACCCCCGGGAACCAATGAGCAGTTCTTC
CSVPPGTNEQFF
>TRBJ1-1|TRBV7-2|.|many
TGTGCCAGCAGCTTAGTGGGGCGGGATGAAGCTTTCTTT
CASSLVGRDEAFF
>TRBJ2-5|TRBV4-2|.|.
TGTGCCAGCAGCCAAGCCTTCAGGAGGGGAGAGACCCAGTACTTC
CASSQAFRRGETQYF
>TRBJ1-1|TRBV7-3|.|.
TGTACCAGCAGCCTCCCCGGGACGGCGAACACTGAAGCTTTCTTT
CTSSLPGTANTEAFF
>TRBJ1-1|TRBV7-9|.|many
TGTGCCAGCAGCTTAGGGGCCACTGAAGCTTTCTTT
CASSLGATEAFF
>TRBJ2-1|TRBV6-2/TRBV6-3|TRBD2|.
TGTGCCAGCAGTTTAGCGGGGGGGCCGGCTGAGCAGTTCTTC
CASSLAGGPAEQFF
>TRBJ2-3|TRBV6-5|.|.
TGTGCCAGCAGTTTCCGACAGTACACAGATACGCAGTATTTT
CASSFRQYTDTQYF
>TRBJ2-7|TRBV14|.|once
TGTGCCAGCAGCCCTATTGAGGCCTACGAGCAGTACTTC
CASSPIEAYEQYF
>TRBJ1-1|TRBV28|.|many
TGTGCCAGCAGTTTAGGGTGGAGGGAAACTGAAGCTTTCTTT
CASSLGWRETEAFF
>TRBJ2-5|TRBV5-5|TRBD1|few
TGTGCCAGCAGTGGACAGGGGCTAATCTACCAAGAGACCCAGTACTTC
CASSGQGLIYQETQYF
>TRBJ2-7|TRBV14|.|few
TGTGCCAGCAGCCAAGATTGGGCTGGAGTCTACGAGCAGTACTTC
CASSQDWAGVYEQYF
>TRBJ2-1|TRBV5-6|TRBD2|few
TGTGCCAGCAGCTTAATAGTGGCTAGCGGGGGGCAAAACTCCTACAATGAGCAGTTCTTC
CASSLIVASGGQNSYNEQFF
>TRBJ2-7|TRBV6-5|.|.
TGTGCCAGCAGCACACTCACCTACGAGCAGTACTTC
CASSTLTYEQYF
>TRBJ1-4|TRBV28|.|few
TGTGCCAGCAGTTTTCTTCCCAGCCTTAATGAAAAACTGTTTTTT
CASSFLPSLNEKLFF
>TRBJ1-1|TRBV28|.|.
TGTGCCAGCAGTTTAATGGGGGATGGCACTGAAGCTTTCTTT
CASSLMGDGTEAFF
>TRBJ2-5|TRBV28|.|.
TGTGCCAGCAGTTTATGGGGTGCTCCAGAGACCCAGTACTTC
CASSLWGAPETQYF
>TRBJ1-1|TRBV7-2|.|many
TGTGCCAGCAGCTTACTAAATATGAACACTGAAGCTTTCTTT
CASSLLNMNTEAFF
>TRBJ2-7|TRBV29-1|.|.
TGCAGCGTTGAGCTCGGGGGCGCGCCCTCCTACGAGCAGTACTTC
CSVELGGAPSYEQYF
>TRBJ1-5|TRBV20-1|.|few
TGCAGTGCTAGAGGGTTCAATCAGCCCCAGCATTTT
CSARGFNQPQHF
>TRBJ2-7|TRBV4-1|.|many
TGCGCCAGCAGCCAAGACCGGGACTCCTACGAGCAGTACTTC
CASSQDRDSYEQYF
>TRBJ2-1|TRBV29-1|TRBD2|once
TGCAGCGTATTTAGCGGGAGCTCCTACAATGAGCAGTTCTTC
CSVFSGSSYNEQFF
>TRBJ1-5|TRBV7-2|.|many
TGTGCCAGCAGCTTCTCAGGTTACCAGCCCCAGCATTTT
CASSFSGYQPQHF
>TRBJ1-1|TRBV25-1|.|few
TGTGCCAGCAGTGAATCCCCTCTGTTCGGGTCCGAGACTGAAGCTTTCTTT
CASSESPLFGSETEAFF
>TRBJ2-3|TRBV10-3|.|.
TGTGCCATATGGGGTTCCACAGATACGCAGTATTTT
CAIWGSTDTQYF
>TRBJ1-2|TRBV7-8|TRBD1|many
TGTGCCAGCAGCTTAACAGGGGGGGTGAGGGGCTACACCTTC
CASSLTGGVRGYTF
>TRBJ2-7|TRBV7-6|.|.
TGTGCCAGCAGCCAATTGGAGTCCTACGAGCAGTACTTC
CASSQLESYEQYF
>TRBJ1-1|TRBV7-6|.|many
TGTGCCAGCAGAAGGGGGGCAGGGGCGAACACTGAAGCTTTCTTT
CASRRGAGANTEAFF
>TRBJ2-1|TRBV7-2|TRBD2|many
TGTGCCAGCAGTACTAGCGGGGGGAACAATGAGCAGTTCTTC
CASSTSGGNNEQFF
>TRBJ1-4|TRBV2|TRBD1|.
TGTGCCAGCACCTGGACAGGTATAAATGAAAAACTGTTTTTT
CASTWTGINEKLFF